This TCR beta chain was identified during a study of OX40 agonist ivuxolimab in advanced cancers. About the study: A partial response was reached by three patients: one with hepatocellular carcinoma and two with cutaneous melanoma. Findings and limits, study-wide: The CD4+ and CD8+ T cells in the blood had expanded clonally by week 6 at 0.1 to 3.0 mg/kg. Normalized T-cell clonal expansion was also low in a subset of nonresponders. Researchers did not determine the expanded peripheral T cells' antigen specificity.

Produced via immunoSEQ multiplex PCR; TCRdb's table is partial and in-frame only. Counted here are 60,000 or so clones, about four fifths occurring once; the ten biggest clones make up under 0.65%. About this clone: Antigen unknown.

Source: CD4+ or CD8+ T cells sorted from blood, taken in a trial of the OX40 agonist ivuxolimab. The receptor's source is an adult with an advanced solid tumor such as melanoma, head and neck, liver or kidney cancer.

Here the CDR3 reads CASSQGNQETQYF. The CDR3 DNA is TGTGCCAGCAGTCAGGGGAACCAAGAGACCCAGTACTTC. The chain combines TRBV2 with TRBJ2-5; D perhaps matches TRBD1 (6 bases). CDR1 is SNHLY and CDR2 is FYNNEI in the germline V gene. The CDR3 loop spans 13 amino acids. Trimming shortened V by 5 bases and J by 0 bases, and 7 bases separated the two germline ends.